These 18 T cell receptor beta chains originate from one sample sequenced in a study of PD-L1 blockade in urothelial cancer. The data were produced by immunoSEQ multiplex PCR, yet TCRdb's version contains in-frame clones alone and is incomplete. The data hold about 20,000 clones, with about 90% observed a single time. This specimen was PBMCs, taken around atezolizumab (anti-PD-L1) treatment. The receptors derive from a man aged 45 to 65 with urothelial cancer.

A single count supports this clone. The chain carries TRBV9 and TRBJ1-5; 7 bases map to TRBD1. The CDR3 runs to 15 residues. The germline V gene encodes CDR1 SGDLS and CDR2 YYNGEE. With 4 bases clipped from V and 6 bases from J, the junction kept 10 bases outside the gene matches. The CDR3 reads CASSSDREEGQPQHF. The DNA of the CDR3 is TGTGCCAGCAGCTCCGACAGGGAGGAGGGTCAGCCCCAGCATTTT.

This clone appeared a single time. V gene TRBV7-3 combines with J gene TRBJ2-5, with 9 nucleotides matching TRBD1. Germline-derived CDR1 and CDR2 are SGHTA and FQGTGA. Trimming took 5 bases from V and 5 from J; bases not matched to a gene: 6. The CDR3 is 14 residues long. The CDR3 sequence is CASSAGQGRETQYF. Here the CDR3 DNA reads TGTGCCAGCAGCGCGGGACAGGGAAGGGAGACCCAGTACTTC.

This clone showed up just once. The gene calls are TRBV2 and TRBJ2-7; no clear D. The V gene's germline CDR1 is SNHLY and CDR2 FYNNEI. V shed 3 bases and J shed 0 bases, with 6 bases lying between them. This CDR3 has 13 amino acids. The CDR3 reads CASSEVSSYEQYF. CDR3 in DNA: TGTGCCAGCAGTGAGGTCAGCTCCTACGAGCAGTACTTC.

The chain is built from TRBV2 and TRBJ2-3, with TRBD2 matching over 14 bases. Germline trimming cut 8 bases from V and 5 bases from J; bases unmatched to any gene: 21. The CDR3 has 20 residues. CDR1 and CDR2 (germline): SNHLY, FYNNEI. CDR3 in DNA: TGTGCCAGCCCAAGGGCCCCGGGACTAGCGGGAGAATTAGACATAGATACGCAGTATTTT. Translated, it gives CASPRAPGLAGELDIDTQYF.

The chain is built from TRBV7-2 and TRBJ1-5; 9 bases are shared with TRBD1. Trimming cost V 6 bases and J 3 bases; bases outside gene matches: 12. The CDR3 is made up of 17 amino acids. Germline-derived CDR1 and CDR2 are SGHTA and FQGNSA. This CDR3 reads CASSPPGQGRFNQPQHF. In DNA form, the CDR3 reads TGTGCCAGCAGTCCCCCCGGACAGGGGAGATTCAATCAGCCCCAGCATTTT.

This clone appeared a few times. The chain uses TRBV27 and TRBJ2-4; D uncertain. Germline lookup yields CDR1 MNHEY and CDR2 SMNVEV (reference sequence). The CDR3 spans 13 residues. The V gene lost 4 bases and the J gene lost 1 base, with 5 bases spanning the gap. CDR3 residues: CASSSRAKNIQYF. The DNA of the CDR3 is TGTGCCAGCAGTTCCCGGGCCAAAAACATTCAGTACTTC.

This chain links TRBV5-1 with TRBJ2-7, with D maybe TRBD1 (6 bases). The V end lost 0 bases, the J end lost 1 base, and 8 bases lay between the germline ends. CDR1 and CDR2 (germline): SGHRS, YFSETQ. The CDR3 loop spans 14 amino acids. The CDR3 loop is CASSLAGQSYEQYF. In DNA, the CDR3 is TGCGCCAGCAGCTTGGCAGGACAGTCCTACGAGCAGTACTTC.

This chain links TRBV5-1 with TRBJ1-2; D possibly corresponds to TRBD1 (6 bases). V dropped 0 bases and J dropped 4 bases, with 10 bases sitting between them. This CDR3 has 14 amino acids. The germline V gene has CDR1 SGHRS and CDR2 YFSETQ. In DNA form, the CDR3 reads TGCGCCAGCAGCTTGGATGGGACATCCTATGGCTACACCTTC. This sequence encodes CASSLDGTSYGYTF.

The chain recombines TRBV28 with TRBJ1-2, with TRBD1 matching 10 bases. The CDR3 extends over 14 amino acids. V trimming: 2 bases; J trimming: 8 bases; junction bases outside the gene matches: 5. Germline V CDR1 and CDR2: MDHEN, SYDVKM. The CDR3 region has the DNA TGTGCCAGCAGTTTACGACAGGGGGCGGGGGGCTACACCTTC. Translation: CASSLRQGAGGYTF.

The chain has TRBV7-2 and TRBJ2-7; maybe TRBD1 (5 bases). The V and J ends lost 6 bases and 0 bases respectively, with 12 bases between them. Germline V gene data show CDR1 as SGHTA and CDR2 as FQGNSA. The CDR3 has 14 amino acids. The chain's CDR3 is CASRPTGYSYEQYF. CDR3 coding DNA: TGTGCCAGCAGACCCACAGGTTACTCCTACGAGCAGTACTTC.

V usage is TRBV5-1 and J usage is TRBJ2-7; D perhaps matches TRBD2 (5 bases). Trimming stripped 5 bases from V and 4 bases from J, with 19 bases between. From germline, CDR1 is SGHRS and CDR2 YFSETQ. This CDR3 comprises 15 residues. The CDR3 nucleotides read TGCGCCAGCAGGGTGGGGTGGGAGCCCCAATACGAGCAGTACTTC. Amino acid sequence: CASRVGWEPQYEQYF.

The rearrangement joins TRBV7-9 to TRBJ2-1; maybe TRBD2 (6 bases). From germline, CDR1 is SEHNR and CDR2 FQNEAQ (reference sequence). With 6 bases removed from V and 8 bases from J, the gap between germline ends came to 20 bases. The CDR3 loop spans 15 amino acids. CDR3 region: CASSYLGREVDEQFF. Written as DNA, the CDR3 is TGTGCCAGCAGTTATCTGGGCAGGGAGGTTGATGAGCAGTTCTTC.

CDR3 sequence reads: CASSSTPKYGYTF. For the CDR3, the DNA is TGTGCCAGCAGCTCGACACCAAAATATGGCTACACCTTC. The gene calls are TRBV5-5 and TRBJ1-2; no clear D gene. The germline V and J ends were trimmed by 3 bases and 5 bases, with 11 bases remaining between them. The germline gives CDR1 SGHKS, CDR2 YYEKEE (reference sequence). The CDR3 extends over 13 amino acids.

The chain employs TRBV2 and TRBJ2-2, with 8 bases aligning to TRBD2. The CDR3 runs 12 residues. The V gene end was trimmed by 8 bases and the J gene end by 4 bases; junction bases not matched to a gene: 0. Germline V lookup: CDR1 SNHLY, CDR2 FYNNEI. In DNA form, the CDR3 reads TGTGCCAGCCGGGAGGGCACCGGGGAGCTGTTTTTT. It is translated as CASREGTGELFF.

The rearrangement uses TRBV6-1 and TRBJ1-2; D call uncertain. Germline V lookup: CDR1 MNHNS, CDR2 SASEGT. The CDR3 has 15 residues. The germline V and J ends were trimmed by 2 bases and 0 bases, with 10 bases remaining between them. CDR3 sequence: CASSELGITNYGYTF. As DNA, the CDR3 is TGTGCCAGCAGTGAATTGGGCATAACTAACTATGGCTACACCTTC.

This clone appeared a single time. The chain joins TRBV27 to TRBJ1-5, with 8 nucleotides matching TRBD1. CDR1 and CDR2 from the germline V gene are MNHEY and SMNVEV (reference sequence). J lost 8 bases, V lost 3 bases, and 9 bases had no gene match. This CDR3 spans 15 amino acids. The CDR3 is CASSFLWTGKEPQHF. The CDR3 region has the DNA TGTGCCAGCAGTTTCTTGTGGACAGGGAAGGAGCCCCAGCATTTT.

The chain joins TRBV15 to TRBJ2-7, with 11 bases identical to TRBD1. The CDR3 is 15 residues long. The ends lost 3 bases at V and 2 bases at J; junction bases unmatched: 3. Germline V gives CDR1 LNHNV, CDR2 YYDKDF (reference sequence). The CDR3 loop is CATSSRGQGAYEQYF. CDR3 in DNA: TGTGCCACCAGCAGCCGGGGACAGGGGGCCTACGAGCAGTACTTC.

Only a few counts were recorded for this clone. The chain is built from TRBV10-3 and TRBJ2-5, with D tentatively TRBD2 (6 bases). Trimming left V 8 bases short and J 2 bases short, with 15 bases between. The CDR3 covers 14 residues. Looked up from germline, CDR1 is ENHRY and CDR2 is SYGVKD. The CDR3 is CAILIAEGQETQYF. CDR3 sequence (DNA): TGTGCCATCTTAATAGCGGAGGGTCAAGAGACCCAGTACTTC.